These 29 T cell receptor beta chains came from one sample sequenced in a study of early T cells in non-severe SARS-CoV-2 infection (dated by TCRdb to about 2021). Receptor libraries were prepared by 5' RACE. Sequenced using a NextSeq 500. The raw public data were reprocessed by TCRdb itself: fastp quality trimming at Q25, MiXCR clonotype calling, in-frame beta chains only. Rows matching on CDR3 protein sequence are summarized as one entry with the most common DNA and genes. In all, the sample holds 70,000 or so distinct CDR3 sequences, and 9% to 15% of those were seen once. The ten top clones hold approximately 1.6% of the sample. The sample taken for sequencing was whole blood. These TCRs come from an adult who was a healthcare worker with PCR-confirmed SARS-CoV-2 infection or an uninfected control (not recorded which).

This clonotype has a count of ten or more. V usage is TRBV2 and J usage is TRBJ2-1; D might be TRBD1 (6 bases). This CDR3 comprises 13 residues. The ends were cut back, 4 bases at V and 12 bases at J, with 16 bases in the middle. Germline V lookup: CDR1 SNHLY, CDR2 FYNNEI. Written as DNA, the CDR3 is TGTGCCAGCAGTGGCCTGGGACCAGGGGTGCAGTTCTTC. It specifies CASSGLGPGVQFF. Together with reference TRBV2 and TRBJ2-1, the CDR3 gives the full variable domain: EPEVTQTPSHQVTQMGQEVILRCVPISNHLYFYWYRQILGQKVEFLVSFYNNEISEKSEIFDDQFSVERPDGSNFTLKIRSTKLEDSAMYFCASSGLGPGVQFFGPGTRLTVL.

In its sample, this clonotype was seen many times. The chain employs TRBV20-1 and TRBJ1-1; D not certain. V was shortened by 3 bases and J by 0 bases, with 2 bases between the two germline ends. The CDR3 sequence is 11 residues long. CDR1 is DFQATT, CDR2 SNEGSKA, per germline (reference sequence). The CDR3 spells CSARLNTEAFF. CDR3 DNA sequence: TGCAGTGCTAGGTTGAACACTGAAGCTTTCTTT.

This clonotype was observed a few times. This chain links TRBV28 with TRBJ2-1; D may correspond to TRBD1 or TRBD2 (6 bases each). The CDR3 runs 12 residues. Between the trimmed V and J ends, which lost 3 bases and 12 bases, there was a span of 12 bases. Germline CDR1 and CDR2: MDHEN and SYDVKM. The CDR3 DNA reads as TGTGCCAGCAGTTTGGGCAGGGGAGGGCAGTTCTTC. Translating gives CASSLGRGGQFF.

As for this clonotype: A much larger clonotype is one base distant, so this may be a read error. The V call is TRBV4-2, the J call TRBJ2-1, with D perhaps assigned TRBD1 or TRBD2 (5 bases each). Germline lookup yields CDR1 LGHNA and CDR2 YNFKEQ. The CDR3 contains 17 residues. The CDR3 loop is CASNQDGAAVAYNEQFF. CDR3 nucleotide sequence: TGTGCCAGCAACCAAGACGGGGCAGCGGTGGCCTACAATGAGCAGTTCTTC.

The chain links TRBV23-1 to TRBJ1-5, with TRBD1 matching 7 bases. TRBV23-1 is placed among ORFs of uncertain function. The CDR3 totals 14 residues. V trimming: 4 bases; J trimming: 6 bases; junction bases outside the gene matches: 6. The CDR3 DNA follows: TGCGCCAGCAGTCTCCAACAGGGGTGTCAGCCCCAGCATTTT. Protein sequence: CASSLQQGCQPQHF.

This clonotype was counted only a few times. The chain carries TRBV7-8 and TRBJ2-2; TRBD1 matches 8 bases. Germline-derived CDR1 and CDR2 are SGHVS and FQNEAQ. CDR3 length: 16 amino acids. The J segment lost 4 bases and the V segment lost 5 bases, leaving 9 bases of the junction unmatched. CDR3 nucleotides: TGTGCCAGCAGCGCACCCACAGGGGGGAGCACCGGGGAGCTGTTTTTT. Protein sequence: CASSAPTGGSTGELFF.

The sample holds a few counts of this clonotype. J is TRBJ2-7 and V is TRBV4-3, with D maybe TRBD2 (6 bases). Germline V gives CDR1 LGHNA, CDR2 YSLEER. The ends were cut back, 3 bases at V and 1 base at J, with 16 bases in the middle. The CDR3 totals 16 residues. The CDR3 DNA follows: TGCGCCAGCAGCCACGCAATGGGGACTTTTTCCTACGAGCAGTACTTC. Its protein is CASSHAMGTFSYEQYF.

Sample share makes this clonotype medium-sized. The V gene is TRBV29-1, the J gene TRBJ2-5; 7 bases agree with TRBD2. Losses at the gene ends were 5 bases for V and 5 bases for J; bases not matched to a gene: 8. The germline gives CDR1 SQVTM, CDR2 ANQGSEA. The length of the CDR3 is 13 residues. The CDR3 DNA reads as TGCAGCGTTCCCGGGATGGGAGGGGAGACCCAGTACTTC. As protein: CSVPGMGGETQYF.

The rearrangement joins TRBV14 to TRBJ1-4, with D maybe TRBD1 (5 bases). There are 13 residues in the CDR3. The germline CDR1 and CDR2 sequences are SGHDN and FVKESK. V was shortened by 5 bases and J by 8 bases, with 12 bases between the two germline ends. The CDR3 DNA sequence: TGTGCCAGCAGCATGCGTCGGGGGGAAAAACTGTTTTTT. Translating gives CASSMRRGEKLFF.

This clonotype has a count of ten or more. The chain employs TRBV7-2 and TRBJ2-1, with TRBD2 identical over 11 bases. This CDR3 is 16 amino acids long. The junction had 9 bases not matched to a gene; V was cut back by 5 bases and J by 6 bases. The germline CDR1 and CDR2 sequences are SGHTA and FQGNSA. CDR3: CASSVNSGGARNEQFF. CDR3 bases: TGTGCCAGCAGCGTAAATAGCGGGGGGGCCCGCAATGAGCAGTTCTTC. Combining the CDR3 with reference TRBV7-2 and TRBJ2-1 gives the whole variable domain GAGVSQSPSNKVTEKGKDVELRCDPISGHTALYWYRQSLGQGLEFLIYFQGNSAPDKSGLPSDRFSAERTGGSVSTLTIQRTQQEDSAVYLCASSVNSGGARNEQFFGPGTRLTVL.

This clonotype was counted only a few times. The chain has TRBV20-1 and TRBJ2-7; 9 bases agree with TRBD2. The germline V gene has CDR1 DFQATT and CDR2 SNEGSKA (reference sequence). Losses at the gene ends were 1 base for V and 5 bases for J; bases not matched to a gene: 0. The CDR3 is 12 residues long. The CDR3 DNA reads TGCAGTGCTAGAGGACTAGCGGACGAGCAGTACTTC. This translates into CSARGLADEQYF.

The V call is TRBV5-1, the J call TRBJ2-7; D might be TRBD1 (5 bases). Per the germline V gene, CDR1 is SGHRS and CDR2 is YFSETQ. V was clipped by 4 bases and J by 6 bases, with 20 bases between them. The CDR3 loop spans 15 amino acids. CDR3 nucleotide sequence: TGCGCCAGCAGCCCTACCGGACACAAAACCCGCGAGCAGTACTTC. Translating gives CASSPTGHKTREQYF.

The rearrangement joins TRBV5-6 to TRBJ2-1; 10 positions agree with TRBD2. Trimming removed 3 bases from V and 6 bases from J; junction bases left unmatched: 9. The CDR3 sequence is 16 residues long. Germline assignment: CDR1 SGHDT and CDR2 YYEEEE. The DNA for the CDR3 is TGTGCCAGCAGCTCGCTGCCGGGACTAGCGATCAATGAGCAGTTCTTC. The encoded protein is CASSSLPGLAINEQFF.

This clonotype was observed many times. This chain connects TRBV3-1 to TRBJ1-5; D ambiguous. Germline CDR1 and CDR2: LGHDT and YNNKEL (reference sequence). Trimming left V 0 bases short and J 5 bases short, with 2 bases between. This CDR3 has 12 residues. CDR3 in amino acids: CASSQDDQPQHF. In nucleotides, the CDR3 is TGTGCCAGCAGCCAAGATGATCAGCCCCAGCATTTT.

This clonotype was seen repeatedly, ten times or more. The chain carries TRBV7-2 and TRBJ2-3; 10 nucleotides agree with TRBD2. CDR1 is SGHTA, CDR2 FQGNSA, per germline. The CDR3 length is 16 residues. The ends lost 2 bases at V and 1 base at J; junction bases unmatched: 3. CDR3 sequence (DNA): TGTGCCAGCAGCTTAAGCGGGGGGGCCCGCACAGATACGCAGTATTTT. Translating gives CASSLSGGARTDTQYF.

The gene calls are TRBV19 and TRBJ2-6; D not resolved. Germline V CDR1 and CDR2: LNHDA, SQIVND (reference sequence). The V end was cut by 5 bases, the J end by 0 bases, with 14 bases between. This CDR3 is built from 17 residues. The chain's CDR3 is CASSVTVFSSGANVLTF. For the CDR3, the DNA is TGTGCCAGTAGTGTCACAGTATTCTCCTCTGGGGCCAACGTCCTGACTTTC. Using reference TRBV19 and TRBJ2-6 for the parts outside the CDR3, the full variable domain is DGGITQSPKYLFRKEGQNVTLSCEQNLNHDAMYWYRQDPGQGLRLIYYSQIVNDFQKGDIAEGYSVSREKKESFPLTVTSAQKNPTAFYLCASSVTVFSSGANVLTFGAGSRLTVL.

V usage is TRBV29-1 and J usage is TRBJ2-1, with no clear D. This CDR3 has 11 residues. CDR1 is SQVTM and CDR2 is ANQGSEA in the germline V gene. Trimming left V 7 bases short and J 7 bases short, with 11 bases between. The CDR3 is CSGQAWNEQFF. CDR3 bases: TGCAGCGGCCAGGCATGGAATGAGCAGTTCTTC.

The chain has TRBV27 and TRBJ1-2, with D possibly being TRBD1 (6 bases). Germline V gene lookup returns CDR1 MNHEY and CDR2 SMNVEV (reference sequence). This CDR3 has 15 amino acids. Trimming shortened V by 5 bases and J by 8 bases, and 21 bases separated the two germline ends. The CDR3 DNA is TGTGCCAGCAGTCCGACTGGGGGGGGCGTTACGGGCTACACCTTC. Translating gives CASSPTGGGVTGYTF.

The rearrangement joins TRBV29-1 to TRBJ2-5; 7 bases match TRBD2. Germline V gene data show CDR1 as SQVTM and CDR2 as ANQGSEA. V gave up 4 bases and J gave up 1 base; unmatched junction bases: 3. The CDR3 runs 13 residues. In DNA form, the CDR3 reads TGCAGCGTTGGGGAGGGGAGCCAAGAGACCCAGTACTTC. Translating it yields CSVGEGSQETQYF.

In its sample, this clonotype was seen a few times. The V gene is TRBV7-9, the J gene TRBJ1-1; no reliable D call. V was clipped by 7 bases and J by 6 bases, with 24 bases between them. The CDR3 has 16 amino acids. Germline assignment: CDR1 SEHNR and CDR2 FQNEAQ (reference sequence). In nucleotides, the CDR3 is TGTGCCAGCACTACGAGGTTGACGAGGTTGGTATCTGAAGCTTTCTTT. It yields the protein CASTTRLTRLVSEAFF.

The rearrangement links TRBV9 to TRBJ1-3; D gene ambiguous. Looked up from germline, CDR1 is SGDLS and CDR2 is YYNGEE. V was pared by 0 bases and J by 3 bases, with 7 bases between. CDR3 length: 14 amino acids. CDR3 DNA: TGTGCCAGCAGCGTAGCAGGAGGTGGAAACACCATATATTTT. Translated, it gives CASSVAGGGNTIYF.

As DNA, the CDR3 is TGTGCCAGTACAGGGATACCTAACTATGGCTACACCTTC. Its translation: CASTGIPNYGYTF. The chain links TRBV12-3 or TRBV12-4 to TRBJ1-2; weak D call: TRBD1 (6 bases). The CDR3 contains 13 residues. The V end lost 9 bases, the J end lost 0 bases, and 11 bases lay between the germline ends.

This clonotype occurred a few times. The V and J genes are TRBV28 and TRBJ1-2; D gene ambiguous. Trimming removed 3 bases from V and 7 bases from J, with 12 bases in between. Germline loops: CDR1 MDHEN, CDR2 SYDVKM. This CDR3 contains 13 residues. CDR3 loop: CASSLSGRPGYTF. The CDR3 DNA reads TGTGCCAGCAGTTTGTCGGGTAGGCCTGGCTACACCTTC.

This clonotype was observed at least ten times. The chain carries TRBV5-1 and TRBJ1-2, with a weak D call TRBD1 (5 bases). Germline V gene data show CDR1 as SGHRS and CDR2 as YFSETQ. V was pared by 3 bases and J by 5 bases, with 17 bases between. The CDR3 consists of 15 residues. The CDR3 protein is CASSWGNRDDYGYTF. The CDR3, as DNA: TGCGCCAGCAGCTGGGGGAACCGGGACGATTATGGCTACACCTTC.

The chain links TRBV29-1 to TRBJ2-5, with D perhaps matching TRBD1 (6 bases). The CDR3 covers 13 residues. Germline V gene lookup returns CDR1 SQVTM and CDR2 ANQGSEA. CDR3 sequence (DNA): TGCAGTGCGACAGGAAGATACCAAGAGACCCAGTACTTC. Translating it yields CSATGRYQETQYF.

In its sample, this clonotype was seen a few times. The V and J genes are TRBV5-5 and TRBJ1-5, with D hard to call. Germline V CDR1 and CDR2: SGHKS, YYEKEE (reference sequence). The CDR3 has 10 residues. The V end lost 7 bases, the J end lost 5 bases, and 4 bases lay between the germline ends. As DNA, the CDR3 is TGTGCCAGCCCAGATCAGCCCCAGCATTTT. Amino acids: CASPDQPQHF.

In its sample, this clonotype was seen many times. This sequence joins TRBV6-4 and TRBJ1-6; 9 nucleotides line up with TRBD1. V lost 6 bases and J lost 5; bases outside the gene matches: 5. This CDR3 contains 15 residues. CDR1 is MRHNA and CDR2 is SNTAGT in the germline V gene. The CDR3 DNA sequence: TGTGCCAGCAGCCCACAGGGGGCGGATAATTCACCCCTCCACTTT. Encoded protein: CASSPQGADNSPLHF.

This clonotype was recorded at least ten times. The chain has TRBV7-6 and TRBJ2-3; D gene ambiguous. The CDR3 is 16 residues long. V gave up 2 bases and J gave up 0 bases, with 12 bases separating them. Germline lookup yields CDR1 SGHVS and CDR2 FNYEAQ. The CDR3 region has the DNA TGTGCCAGCAGCTTAACACCGGATTCTAGCACAGATACGCAGTATTTT. This translates into CASSLTPDSSTDTQYF.

There are a few counts of this clonotype. V is TRBV6-5 and J is TRBJ2-2; 9 positions match TRBD2. Germline-derived CDR1 and CDR2 are MNHEY and SVGAGI. The CDR3 consists of 17 residues. The trim removed 2 bases at V and 6 bases at J, leaving 10 bases unmatched. CDR3 amino acids: CASSYPLAGGSPGELFF. The CDR3 nucleotides are TGTGCCAGCAGTTACCCGCTGGCGGGGGGGTCCCCCGGGGAGCTGTTTTTT.